What follows are 19 T cell receptor beta chains derived from one specimen sequenced in a study of CD8 T cells in ankylosing spondylitis. TCRdb processed the 5' RACE reads anew with MiXCR; each CDR3 protein has one entry. The sample carries 150,000 to 200,000 distinct CDR3 sequences, 18% recorded once. Sequencing was done on a sample of blood, either unsorted or a sorted T cell fraction (not recorded which). The origin of the receptors is a male donor with ankylosing spondylitis or in good health (not recorded which).

This clonotype was seen more than once but under ten times. The gene calls are TRBV12-3 or TRBV12-4 and TRBJ2-5, with 8 bases identical to TRBD2. With V trimmed by 4 bases and J by 7 bases, 14 bases remained unmatched. The CDR3 is 16 amino acids. The CDR3 DNA reads TGTGCCAGCAGTTGGTCGGGTAGCGGGATTCACGGGACCCAGTACTTC. Its protein product is CASSWSGSGIHGTQYF.

The table lists this clonotype with a few counts. This chain links TRBV30 with TRBJ2-7; 7 bases line up with TRBD2. Trimming removed 0 bases from V and 2 bases from J; junction bases left unmatched: 7. Germline CDR1 and CDR2: GTSNPN and SVGIG (reference sequence). The CDR3 consists of 15 residues. CDR3: CAWSVSGGWTYEQYF. CDR3 in DNA: TGTGCCTGGAGTGTCTCCGGGGGGTGGACCTACGAGCAGTACTTC.

This clonotype was observed a few times. The rearrangement uses TRBV4-2 and TRBJ1-3; D call uncertain. The CDR3 consists of 19 residues. V was shortened by 1 base and J by 4 bases, with 23 bases between the two germline ends. CDR1 and CDR2 (germline): LGHNA, YNFKEQ. CDR3 residues: CASSQVLPELNGPGNTIYF. The DNA of the CDR3 is TGTGCCAGCAGCCAAGTGCTACCAGAACTCAACGGACCCGGAAACACCATATATTTT.

The table lists this clonotype with many counts. The chain is built from TRBV6-1 and TRBJ1-2; the D gene is possibly TRBD1 (5 bases). V shed 5 bases and J shed 4 bases, with 17 bases lying between them. Germline values: CDR1 MNHNS, CDR2 SASEGT. The CDR3 is 15 residues long. The CDR3 is CASSRGGRTSYGYTF. In DNA, the CDR3 is TGTGCCAGCAGTCGGGGGGGTCGTACCTCCTATGGCTACACCTTC.

This clonotype was seen a few times. V usage is TRBV5-1 and J usage is TRBJ2-2; the match to TRBD1 covers 8 bases. Germline V gene data show CDR1 as SGHRS and CDR2 as YFSETQ. This CDR3 has 16 amino acids. Trimming at V came to 0 bases and at J to 6 bases, leaving 7 bases not matched to a gene. CDR3 coding DNA: TGCGCCAGCAGCTTGGAGCCAGGGGGCTTCGCCGGGGAGCTGTTTTTT. Residues: CASSLEPGGFAGELFF.

This clonotype occurred many times. The V gene is TRBV2, the J gene TRBJ2-2, with D perhaps matching TRBD2 (6 bases). Trimming cost V 10 bases and J 0 bases, with 18 bases left between them. Germline assignment: CDR1 SNHLY and CDR2 FYNNEI. This CDR3 spans 16 amino acids. CDR3 loop: CATYQGGVTNTGELFF. CDR3 coding DNA: TGTGCCACCTACCAAGGAGGGGTTACGAACACCGGGGAGCTGTTTTTT.

The V gene is TRBV20-1, the J gene TRBJ2-5; a possible D gene is TRBD1 (6 bases). Germline V gives CDR1 DFQATT, CDR2 SNEGSKA (reference sequence). Trimming removed 2 bases at V and 5 bases at J, with 12 bases between. CDR3 length: 13 residues. CDR3 residues: CSARPGAGETQYF. CDR3 nucleotides: TGCAGTGCTAGACCAGGGGCCGGGGAGACCCAGTACTTC.

DNA of the CDR3: TGTGCCAGCAAAGACAGTGGGGTTAACTATGGCTACACCTTC. Translating it yields CASKDSGVNYGYTF. This chain uses TRBV28 with TRBJ1-2; tentative D call: TRBD1 (5 bases). V lost 7 bases and J lost 1, with 13 bases in between. Germline loops: CDR1 MDHEN, CDR2 SYDVKM. This CDR3 has 14 amino acids.

This clonotype appeared many times. This sequence joins TRBV5-1 and TRBJ1-1, with 9 bases aligning to TRBD1. CDR1 and CDR2 from the germline V gene are SGHRS and YFSETQ. Germline trimming cut 6 bases from V and 0 bases from J; bases unmatched to any gene: 12. The CDR3 has 17 residues. The chain's CDR3 is CASTAGTGTVMNTEAFF. Written as DNA, the CDR3 is TGCGCCAGCACCGCCGGGACAGGGACGGTAATGAACACTGAAGCTTTCTTT.

The sample holds many counts of this clonotype. This chain links TRBV2 with TRBJ2-7; a weak D match, TRBD1 (5 bases). Trimming took 8 bases from V and 7 from J, leaving 15 bases between them. The length of the CDR3 is 12 residues. The germline V gene has CDR1 SNHLY and CDR2 FYNNEI. The CDR3: CASGQGPGEQYF. The DNA for the CDR3 is TGTGCCAGCGGGCAGGGCCCTGGGGAGCAGTACTTC.

This clonotype was seen repeatedly, ten times or more. The V and J genes are TRBV7-6 and TRBJ1-2; D possibly corresponds to TRBD1 (5 bases). The germline V and J ends were trimmed by 1 base and 4 bases, with 10 bases remaining between them. Germline V gives CDR1 SGHVS, CDR2 FNYEAQ. This CDR3 region has 14 residues. Here the CDR3 DNA reads TGTGCCAGCAGCTTAGGTTTCGGGACCTATGGCTACACCTTC. Translation gives CASSLGFGTYGYTF.

This clonotype has more than one count but fewer than ten. This chain joins TRBV5-1 and TRBJ1-1; TRBD1 is a possible D gene (5 bases). Germline V CDR1 and CDR2: SGHRS, YFSETQ. The V end lost 4 bases, the J end lost 12 bases, and 19 bases lay between the germline ends. The CDR3 consists of 13 residues. The CDR3 coding sequence is TGCGCCAGCAGCCAAGAACTCGGGACTAAACCTTTCTTT. Amino acids: CASSQELGTKPFF.

The count of this clonotype is one. The chain has TRBV20-1 and TRBJ2-3; D unclear. Germline V lookup: CDR1 DFQATT, CDR2 SNEGSKA (reference sequence). The CDR3 has 11 amino acids. Deletions cut 7 bases from V and 0 bases from J, with 5 bases between. The CDR3 reads CSVVSTDTQYF. CDR3 in DNA: TGCAGTGTCGTAAGCACAGATACGCAGTATTTT.

V is TRBV7-8 and J is TRBJ1-2, with 11 bases aligning to TRBD1. This CDR3 comprises 15 residues. Trimming took 5 bases from V and 5 from J; bases not matched to a gene: 7. CDR1 and CDR2 from the germline V gene are SGHVS and FQNEAQ. Written as DNA, the CDR3 is TGTGCCAGCAGCGGGGGACAGGGGGTTTGGTATGGCTACACCTTC. It yields the protein CASSGGQGVWYGYTF.

This clonotype showed up just a few times. The rearrangement joins TRBV7-2 to TRBJ1-1; D call uncertain. The V gene lost 2 bases and the J gene lost 4 bases, with 11 bases spanning the gap. Germline CDR1 is SGHTA and CDR2 is FQGNSA. The CDR3 has 14 amino acids. The CDR3 reads CASSLQTWGTEAFF. In DNA, the CDR3 is TGTGCCAGCAGCTTACAAACATGGGGCACTGAAGCTTTCTTT.

This clonotype was picked up one time. This may stem from a read error, because a much larger clone lies one nucleotide away. The J gene is TRBJ2-1, the V gene TRBV20-1; a possible D gene is TRBD2 (5 bases). Germline V gene lookup returns CDR1 DFQATT and CDR2 SNEGSKA (reference sequence). CDR3 size: 11 residues. CDR3 amino acids: CSDRAAVEQFF. In DNA, the CDR3 is TGCAGTGATAGAGCGGCTGTTGAGCAGTTCTTC.

This clonotype was detected many times. This chain uses TRBV12-3 or TRBV12-4 with TRBJ2-2; D may be TRBD1 (7 bases). Trimming took 0 bases from V and 3 from J, leaving 11 bases between them. This CDR3 is built from 16 residues. The CDR3: CASSLAQGGYTGELFF. Written as DNA, the CDR3 is TGTGCCAGCAGTTTAGCTCAGGGGGGCTACACCGGGGAGCTGTTTTTT.

V gene TRBV5-1 combines with J gene TRBJ2-1, with 13 bases aligning to TRBD2. Per germline, CDR1 SGHRS and CDR2 YFSETQ. V lost 4 bases and J lost 9; bases outside the gene matches: 4. The CDR3 runs to 14 residues. CDR3 sequence: CASSLLAGGGEQFF. The CDR3 DNA sequence: TGCGCCAGCAGCCTACTAGCGGGAGGGGGTGAGCAGTTCTTC.

This clonotype has ten or more counts. The chain couples TRBV5-1 to TRBJ2-3; the match to TRBD2 covers 14 bases. Per the germline V gene, CDR1 is SGHRS and CDR2 is YFSETQ. The CDR3 is made up of 16 amino acids. V lost 3 bases and J lost 5; bases outside the gene matches: 5. The chain's CDR3 is CASSWGTSGSRDTQYF. As DNA, the CDR3 is TGCGCCAGCAGCTGGGGGACTAGCGGGAGTAGAGATACGCAGTATTTT. The full variable domain, completed using reference TRBV5-1 and TRBJ2-3, is KAGVTQTPRYLIKTRGQQVTLSCSPISGHRSVSWYQQTPGQGLQFLFEYFSETQRNKGNFPGRFSGRQFSNSRSEMNVSTLELGDSALYLCASSWGTSGSRDTQYFGPGTRLTVL.